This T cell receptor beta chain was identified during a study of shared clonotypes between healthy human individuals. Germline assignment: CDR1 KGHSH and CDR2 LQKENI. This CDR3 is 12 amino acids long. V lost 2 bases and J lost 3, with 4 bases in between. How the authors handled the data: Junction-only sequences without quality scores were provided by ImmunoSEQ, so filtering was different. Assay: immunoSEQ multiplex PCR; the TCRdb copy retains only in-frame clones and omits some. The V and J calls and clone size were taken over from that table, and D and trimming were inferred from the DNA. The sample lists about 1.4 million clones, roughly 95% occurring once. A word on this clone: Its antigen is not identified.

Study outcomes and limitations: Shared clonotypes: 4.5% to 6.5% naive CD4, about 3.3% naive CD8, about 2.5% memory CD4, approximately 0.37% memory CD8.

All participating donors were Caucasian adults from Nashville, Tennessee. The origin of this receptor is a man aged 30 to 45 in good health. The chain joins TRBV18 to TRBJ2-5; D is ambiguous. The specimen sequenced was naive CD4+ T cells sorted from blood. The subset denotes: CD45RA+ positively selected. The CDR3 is CASSPVKETQYF. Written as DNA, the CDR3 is TGTGCCAGCTCACCAGTAAAAGAGACCCAGTACTTC.